Listed below are T cell receptor beta chains from one sample, sequenced in a study of blood T cell repertoires in COVID-19. The table came from immunoSEQ multiplex PCR; TCRdb's copy has only in-frame clones and leaves some out. The sample records roughly 430,000 clones, roughly 86% being singletons. The sequenced sample was PBMCs or T cells enriched from blood (not recorded which). These receptors were obtained from a woman aged 35 to 49 with acute COVID-19. CDR3s include the opening cysteine and the closing phenylalanine or tryptophan. The D gene is left open where the match is weak. A row's size may be missing; if present it is once, few, many or a size class.

TRBD2 TRBJ2-2 NA TRBV7-9 16 TGTGCCAGCAGCAAACCGGGGGGAAAAAACACCGGGGAGCTGTTTTTT CASSKPGGKNTGELFF
NA TRBJ2-2 NA TRBV5-5 15 TGTGCCAGCAGCCCTTACAGGGTGAACACCGGGGAGCTGTTTTTT CASSPYRVNTGELFF
NA TRBJ1-1 few TRBV19 16 TGTGCCTCACACTTAGTCCCCGGGGGGGGGCACACTGAAGCTTTCTTT CASHLVPGGGHTEAFF
NA TRBJ1-4 once TRBV19 15 TGTGCCAGTAGTATAGATGCGGGGAATAATGAAAAACTGTTTTTT CASSIDAGNNEKLFF
NA TRBJ1-6 NA TRBV12-3/TRBV12-4 12 TGTGCCAGCAGTCGGGGATTTTCACCCCTCCACTTT CASSRGFSPLHF
TRBD2 TRBJ2-3 NA TRBV20-1 13 TGCAGTGCTAGTACGGGGGGTGCAGATACGCAGTATTTT CSASTGGADTQYF
NA TRBJ1-1 once TRBV30 12 TGTGCCTGGAGACCGGGGAACACTGAAGCTTTCTTT CAWRPGNTEAFF
TRBD1 TRBJ1-2 NA TRBV3-1/TRBV3-2 15 TGTGCCAGCAGCCAAGTAACAGGGGATGTCTATGGCTACACCTTC CASSQVTGDVYGYTF
NA TRBJ2-5 NA TRBV2 13 TGTGCCAGCAGTGAGGTTTCTAAAGAGACCCAGTACTTC CASSEVSKETQYF
NA TRBJ2-3 NA TRBV29-1 12 TGCAGCGTTGTGCAGGGGACCGGCACGCAGTATTTT CSVVQGTGTQYF
NA TRBJ2-2 NA TRBV20-1 14 TGCAGTGCGAGTCCGGGGACGAACACCGGGGAGCTGTTTTTT CSASPGTNTGELFF
NA TRBJ2-1 NA TRBV5-8 16 TGTGCCAGCAGCCCCGGTTCATTGCCGGGATACAATGAGCAGTTCTTC CASSPGSLPGYNEQFF
NA TRBJ2-2 NA TRBV5-5 13 TGTGCCAGCAGCCTGGAGGGGTCCGGGGAGCTGTTTTTT CASSLEGSGELFF
TRBD2 TRBJ2-1 few TRBV30 16 TGTGCCTGGAGCCCTGGACTAGCGGGGGGTTTAGTTGAGCAGTTCTTC CAWSPGLAGGLVEQFF
NA TRBJ2-3 NA TRBV2 14 TGTGCCAGCAGTGTCTCGTCAGGCACAGATACGCAGTATTTT CASSVSSGTDTQYF
NA TRBJ1-6 NA TRBV7-9 13 TGTGCCAGCAGCTTAGACACCAATTCACCCCTCCACTTT CASSLDTNSPLHF
TRBD1 TRBJ1-1 NA TRBV6-5 13 TGTGCCAGCAGGCTACAGGGGGCCACTGAAGCTTTCTTT CASRLQGATEAFF
TRBD1 TRBJ2-2 NA TRBV13 13 TGTGCCAGCAGCCAGGGGGCTTACCGGGAGCTGTTTTTT CASSQGAYRELFF
NA TRBJ1-2 NA TRBV9 13 TGTGCCAGCAGCGAACAGGGTCTTGCGGGCTACACCTTC CASSEQGLAGYTF
NA TRBJ1-1 NA TRBV15 12 TGTGCCACCAGCACGGTAGGAGGCGAAGCTTTCTTT CATSTVGGEAFF
NA TRBJ2-7 NA TRBV27 15 TGTGCCAGCAGTTTATTCGGGACTGGGTCCTACGAGCAGTACTTC CASSLFGTGSYEQYF